The source of this TCR beta chain is a study of identical twins. Notes on the study in general: Conclusions were drawn cross-sectionally by statistical analysis, without following the same donors. There were fewer insertions in abundant cord blood beta clonotypes, but memory repertoires showed no such pattern. The degree of excess twin sharing was weaker in beta out-of-frame sequences.

J gave up 11 bases and V 2 bases, and 6 bases lay outside the gene matches. The V gene's germline CDR1 is SQVTM and CDR2 ANQGSEA. The CDR3 sequence is 14 residues long. This clonotype was detected ten times or more. Its antigen remains unknown. Everyone who gave samples was a healthy Caucasian. Each CDR3 protein gets one entry after TCRdb re-called the 5' RACE reads with MiXCR. The repertoire has just under 550,000 distinct CDR3 sequences, roughly 15% of them found once; the top ten carry less than 0.5%. This sample also appeared in a second study, on yellow fever vaccine responses in identical twins.

The V gene is TRBV29-1, the J gene TRBJ2-1; 13 nucleotides align to TRBD2. The sequenced sample was CD4+ T cells sorted from blood. The TCR comes from a woman aged 18-29 years in good health. CDR3 loop: CSVESGLAGDQQFF. CDR3 sequence (DNA): TGCAGCGTTGAATCCGGACTAGCGGGAGATCAGCAGTTCTTC.